These 17 T cell receptor beta chains came from one sample sequenced in a study of T-cell memory formation after mild COVID-19. TCRdb re-analysed the 5' RACE reads in MiXCR, keeping a single row per CDR3 protein. The sample lists hundreds of thousands of distinct CDR3 sequences, less than 25% occurring once. Sequencing was performed on PBMCs or a T cell subset sorted from them (not recorded which). These receptor sequences come from an adult woman who had mild COVID-19 (a few samples of this study predate the infection). Cell type and time point are not known.

In its sample, this clonotype was seen many times. One end of the junction fails to match germline, which may point to a read error. This chain links TRBV7-7 with TRBJ2-5; 9 positions match TRBD1. The CDR3 loop spans 14 amino acids. Germline V CDR1 and CDR2: SSHAT, FNYEAQ (reference sequence). The DNA of the CDR3 is TGTGCTAGCAGCTGGGACAGGGACGGAGAGACCCAGTACTTC. It is translated as CASSWDRDGETQYF.

The chain has TRBV30 and TRBJ2-7; D might be TRBD2 (6 bases). The CDR3 spans 14 residues. The ends were cut back, 3 bases at V and 0 bases at J, with 12 bases in the middle. The germline V gene encodes CDR1 GTSNPN and CDR2 SVGIG (reference sequence). In nucleotides, the CDR3 is TGTGCCTGGAGGACTAGTGCTCGCTCCTACGAGCAGTACTTC. This gives the protein CAWRTSARSYEQYF.

This clonotype was detected many times. The chain carries TRBV2 and TRBJ2-7, with D possibly matching TRBD2 (5 bases). The CDR3 runs to 14 residues. Germline V gives CDR1 SNHLY, CDR2 FYNNEI. V was shortened by 7 bases and J by 2 bases, with 15 bases between the two germline ends. The CDR3 reads CASTPDSITYEQYF. The CDR3 nucleotides read TGTGCCAGCACCCCGGACTCGATAACCTACGAGCAGTACTTC.

A remark on this clonotype: One end of the junction varies from germline; a read error may be responsible. The chain uses TRBV5-1 and TRBJ1-1, with D possibly matching TRBD1 (6 bases). The CDR3 loop spans 12 amino acids. From germline, CDR1 is SGHRS and CDR2 YFSETQ. The CDR3 DNA reads TGCGCCAGCAGCTCGGGACACACGGAAGCTTTCTTT. Its translation is CASSSGHTEAFF.

This chain connects TRBV5-1 to TRBJ1-6, with D uncertain. This CDR3 has 14 residues. V was pared by 1 base and J by 6 bases, with 8 bases between. Germline-derived CDR1 and CDR2 are SGHRS and YFSETQ. The CDR3 reads CASSLSQINSPLHF. In DNA, the CDR3 is TGCGCCAGCAGCTTGTCACAGATTAATTCACCCCTCCACTTT.

Here the CDR3 reads CASSLTPRGQGANTGELFF. As DNA, the CDR3 is TGTGCCAGCAGCTTAACCCCCCGCGGACAGGGGGCGAACACCGGGGAGCTGTTTTTT. The V gene is TRBV7-9, the J gene TRBJ2-2; 10 bases line up with TRBD1. The ends lost 2 bases at V and 0 bases at J; junction bases unmatched: 9. CDR3 size: 19 residues. CDR1 SEHNR and CDR2 FQNEAQ come from the germline V gene (reference sequence).

The CDR3 bases are TGTGCCACCAGCAGAGATAAAGGAAGCGGCAATCAGCCCCAGCATTTT. The encoded protein is CATSRDKGSGNQPQHF. The chain combines TRBV15 with TRBJ1-5; D remains ambiguous. The germline CDR1 and CDR2 sequences are LNHNV and YYDKDF (reference sequence). The V gene lost 0 bases and the J gene lost 2 bases, with 11 bases spanning the gap. This CDR3 is 16 amino acids long.

The chain joins TRBV11-3 to TRBJ2-7, with 8 bases that match TRBD1. The CDR3 extends over 15 amino acids. With 3 bases clipped from V and 2 bases from J, the junction kept 6 bases outside the gene matches. From germline, CDR1 is SGHNT and CDR2 YENEEA. The CDR3 reads CASSLDRDLTYEQYF. Written as DNA, the CDR3 is TGTGCCAGCAGCTTGGACAGGGATTTAACCTACGAGCAGTACTTC.

J is TRBJ2-5 and V is TRBV2; 7 positions match TRBD1. The V gene's germline CDR1 is SNHLY and CDR2 FYNNEI. The CDR3 sequence is 12 residues long. Trimming removed 4 bases from V and 12 bases from J; junction bases left unmatched: 8. The CDR3 coding sequence is TGTGCCAGCAGTGGGGACAGCAACGCAGAGTACTTC. The encoded protein is CASSGDSNAEYF.

In its sample, this clonotype was seen a few times. V is TRBV7-9 and J is TRBJ2-7; D not resolved. The germline V and J ends were trimmed by 3 bases and 5 bases, with 5 bases remaining between them. CDR1 is SEHNR, CDR2 FQNEAQ, per germline (reference sequence). The CDR3 loop spans 11 amino acids. CDR3 loop: CASSFMDEQYF. The DNA for the CDR3 is TGTGCCAGCAGCTTCATGGACGAGCAGTACTTC. The full variable domain, completed using reference TRBV7-9 and TRBJ2-7, is DTGVSQNPRHKITKRGQNVTFRCDPISEHNRLYWYRQTLGQGPEFLTYFQNEAQLEKSRLLSDRFSAERPKGSFSTLEIQRTEQGDSAMYLCASSFMDEQYFGPGTRLTVT.

The V gene is TRBV5-6, the J gene TRBJ1-1; maybe TRBD1 (5 bases). CDR1 SGHDT and CDR2 YYEEEE come from the germline V gene. V shed 1 base and J shed 8 bases, with 18 bases lying between them. The CDR3 totals 15 residues. CDR3 in amino acids: CASSLLGPDLTEAFF. The CDR3 coding sequence is TGTGCCAGCAGCTTGTTGGGGCCCGATTTGACGGAAGCTTTCTTT.

The chain is built from TRBV29-1 and TRBJ2-3; 12 bases align to TRBD2. Germline-derived CDR1 and CDR2 are SQVTM and ANQGSEA. The CDR3 covers 15 residues. Losses at the gene ends were 4 bases for V and 4 bases for J; bases not matched to a gene: 6. The CDR3 DNA follows: TGCAGCGTTGGGGGGACTAGCGGGCCCCCAGATACGCAGTATTTT. Translated: CSVGGTSGPPDTQYF.

This clonotype was seen only a few times. V usage is TRBV29-1 and J usage is TRBJ2-3, with 8 bases fitting TRBD1. Losses at the gene ends were 7 bases for V and 6 bases for J; bases not matched to a gene: 12. Germline V gene sequence: CDR1 SQVTM, CDR2 ANQGSEA. The CDR3 loop spans 14 amino acids. The CDR3 loop reads CSAVATGGRDTQYF. CDR3 coding DNA: TGCAGCGCCGTGGCCACAGGGGGGAGGGATACGCAGTATTTT.

CDR3 residues: CASRAGGPVETQYF. In DNA, the CDR3 is TGTGCCAGCCGGGCGGGGGGGCCGGTCGAGACCCAGTACTTC. The chain joins TRBV6-5 to TRBJ2-5, with 9 bases aligning to TRBD2. This CDR3 has 14 amino acids. V shed 8 bases, J shed 5 bases, and the junction held 9 bases outside the gene matches. Germline V gene lookup returns CDR1 MNHEY and CDR2 SVGAGI.

The chain carries TRBV7-9 and TRBJ2-1; 8 nucleotides match TRBD2. V lost 5 bases to trimming and J lost 5 bases; unmatched junction nucleotides: 8. The CDR3 runs to 15 residues. Looked up from germline, CDR1 is SEHNR and CDR2 is FQNEAQ (reference sequence). The chain's CDR3 is CASSQSSGPNNEQFF. In DNA form, the CDR3 reads TGTGCCAGCAGCCAATCTAGCGGGCCCAACAATGAGCAGTTCTTC.

This clonotype was seen more than once but under ten times. The gene calls are TRBV6-2 or TRBV6-3 and TRBJ2-7; no firm D call. Between the trimmed V and J ends, which lost 3 bases and 1 base, there was a span of 10 bases. The CDR3 covers 14 residues. Looked up from germline, CDR1 is MNHEY and CDR2 is SVGEGT. The CDR3 DNA reads as TGTGCCAGCAGTTATTTCCGCCGATCCTACGAGCAGTACTTC. Translating it yields CASSYFRRSYEQYF.

The genes are TRBV14 and TRBJ2-7; maybe TRBD1 (6 bases). CDR3 length equals 14 residues. Germline CDR1 and CDR2: SGHDN and FVKESK. V lost 5 bases to trimming and J lost 2 bases, with 13 bases between them. The CDR3: CASSSLTGAYEQYF. The CDR3, as DNA: TGTGCCAGCAGCTCCCTGACAGGTGCCTACGAGCAGTACTTC.